This entry lists 32 T cell receptor beta chains sequenced from one sample in a study of T cell repertoires in cytomegalovirus infection. In TCRdb, the reads were re-called with MiXCR into one record per CDR3 protein. The sample consists of about 190,000 distinct CDR3 sequences, under 30% of them appearing once. Sequences were obtained from PBMCs. Source of these receptors: a human donor in good health (CMV status not recorded). Some clones in this sample may be carry-over from other donors' samples.

This clonotype was found once. J is TRBJ2-7 and V is TRBV30, with unresolved D. There are 11 residues in the CDR3. Germline CDR1 GTSNPN, CDR2 SVGIG (reference sequence). The V end was cut by 1 base, the J end by 9 bases, with 10 bases between. This chain's CDR3 is CAWSGRVGQYF. For the CDR3, the DNA is TGTGCCTGGAGTGGAAGGGTTGGGCAGTACTTC.

This clonotype was seen more than once but under ten times. The CDR3 protein is CASSLISGSGANVLTF. The CDR3 nucleotides are TGCGCCAGCAGCTTGATCTCGGGCTCTGGGGCCAACGTCCTGACTTTC. This chain joins TRBV5-1 and TRBJ2-6; no definite D call. The CDR3 spans 16 residues. Germline loops: CDR1 SGHRS, CDR2 YFSETQ. V lost 1 base, J lost 0 bases, and 8 bases lay in between.

J is TRBJ1-5 and V is TRBV6-6; TRBD1 matches at 10 bases. This CDR3 contains 19 residues. With V trimmed by 6 bases and J by 0 bases, 14 bases remained unmatched. Germline V CDR1 and CDR2: MNHNY, SVGAGI (reference sequence). CDR3 region: CASSQMGTGVNYSNQPQHF. CDR3 bases: TGTGCCAGCAGCCAAATGGGGACAGGGGTCAACTATAGCAATCAGCCCCAGCATTTT.

The rearrangement joins TRBV11-2 to TRBJ1-4, with TRBD1 matching 7 bases. The V gene's germline CDR1 is SGHAT and CDR2 FQNNGV. This CDR3 is built from 15 residues. The V gene end was trimmed by 2 bases and the J gene end by 5 bases; junction bases not matched to a gene: 5. CDR3 DNA sequence: TGTGCCAGCAGCTTACCGACAGGGAGAAATGAAAAACTGTTTTTT. This encodes CASSLPTGRNEKLFF. The entire variable domain, with the rest obtained from reference TRBV11-2 and TRBJ1-4, is as follows: EAGVAQSPRYKIIEKRQSVAFWCNPISGHATLYWYQQILGQGPKLLIQFQNNGVVDDSQLPKDRFSAERLKGVDSTLKIQPAKLEDSAVYLCASSLPTGRNEKLFFGSGTQLSVL.

This clonotype was observed a single time. V gene TRBV2 combines with J gene TRBJ2-1; 14 bases align to TRBD2. Unmatched junction bases numbered 9, after V lost 6 bases and J lost 8 bases. Germline values: CDR1 SNHLY, CDR2 FYNNEI. This CDR3 region has 16 residues. CDR3 protein: CASRPGLAGGWDEQFF. The DNA of the CDR3 is TGTGCCAGCAGACCCGGACTAGCGGGGGGCTGGGATGAGCAGTTCTTC.

The chain uses TRBV20-1 and TRBJ1-4; D unclear. CDR3 length: 12 residues. V was shortened by 4 bases and J by 8 bases, with 11 bases between the two germline ends. The V gene's germline CDR1 is DFQATT and CDR2 SNEGSKA (reference sequence). The CDR3 sequence is CSAIGGKEKLFF. CDR3 nucleotides: TGCAGTGCTATCGGCGGGAAGGAAAAACTGTTTTTT.

The V call is TRBV5-1, the J call TRBJ2-7; maybe TRBD2 (6 bases). The V gene's germline CDR1 is SGHRS and CDR2 YFSETQ. Trimming pared 2 bases from V and 2 bases from J, leaving 11 bases between. This CDR3 is 14 amino acids long. The CDR3 region is CASSFRDLAYEQYF. The CDR3 DNA is TGCGCCAGCAGCTTCCGGGACTTAGCCTACGAGCAGTACTTC.

This clonotype has ten or more counts. V gene TRBV7-9 combines with J gene TRBJ2-3; D is unresolved. This CDR3 region has 14 residues. The V and J ends lost 1 base and 4 bases respectively, with 9 bases between them. Germline V gene sequence: CDR1 SEHNR, CDR2 FQNEAQ (reference sequence). CDR3 nucleotides: TGTGCCAGCAGCTTAGGCAGCCGGGCAGATACGCAGTATTTT. Translated: CASSLGSRADTQYF.

This clonotype was counted at least ten times. The genes are TRBV7-2 and TRBJ2-3; perhaps TRBD1 as D (5 bases). The CDR3 totals 15 residues. The V and J ends lost 0 bases and 7 bases respectively, with 14 bases between them. Germline lookup yields CDR1 SGHTA and CDR2 FQGNSA. CDR3 DNA: TGTGCCAGCAGCTTAGCGGGTCCCAGGGCCAATACGCAGTATTTT. Its protein product is CASSLAGPRANTQYF.

The chain has TRBV6-6 and TRBJ1-1; tentative D call: TRBD1 (5 bases). This CDR3 has 12 residues. Germline V gene sequence: CDR1 MNHNY, CDR2 SVGAGI (reference sequence). Trimming stripped 8 bases from V and 3 bases from J, with 10 bases between. The CDR3 coding sequence is TGTGCCAGCTGGAGAGGGGACACTGAAGCTTTCTTT. It translates to CASWRGDTEAFF.

This clonotype was seen repeatedly, ten times or more. The V gene is TRBV7-2, the J gene TRBJ2-2; 10 bases line up with TRBD2. Unmatched junction bases numbered 5, after V lost 5 bases and J lost 5 bases. CDR3 length: 15 amino acids. CDR1 and CDR2 (germline): SGHTA, FQGNSA. This CDR3 is CASSQRGGQTGELFF. CDR3 DNA: TGTGCCAGCAGCCAGCGGGGGGGCCAGACCGGGGAGCTGTTTTTT.

This clonotype has only a few counts. For the CDR3, the DNA is TGTGCCAGCAGCTCGGGGCTAGAATCCGAAGCTTTCTTT. Its translation is CASSSGLESEAFF. The V and J genes are TRBV11-3 and TRBJ1-1, with a possible D match to TRBD1 (5 bases). The CDR3 totals 13 residues. V lost 4 bases to trimming and J lost 8 bases, with 14 bases between them. Germline assignment: CDR1 SGHNT and CDR2 YENEEA. Filled out from reference TRBV11-3 and TRBJ1-1, the complete variable domain reads EAGVVQSPRYKIIEKKQPVAFWCNPISGHNTLYWYLQNLGQGPELLIRYENEEAVDDSQLPKDRFSAERLKGVDSTLKIQPAELGDSAVYLCASSSGLESEAFFGQGTRLTVV.

The rearrangement joins TRBV9 to TRBJ2-1; TRBD2 matches at 13 bases. CDR3 length equals 16 residues. CDR1 and CDR2 (germline): SGDLS, YYNGEE. The V segment lost 4 bases and the J segment 4 bases; nucleotides outside the gene matches: 5. DNA of the CDR3: TGTGCCAGCAGCCAAGGACTAGCGGGGGCATACAATGAGCAGTTCTTC. It codes for CASSQGLAGAYNEQFF.

This clonotype was detected a few times. This rearrangement joins TRBV19 to TRBJ1-1; TRBD1 matches at 8 bases. The trim removed 5 bases at V and 7 bases at J, leaving 3 bases unmatched. Germline loops: CDR1 LNHDA, CDR2 SQIVND (reference sequence). The CDR3 consists of 12 residues. CDR3 in amino acids: CASSPDRDEAFF. DNA of the CDR3: TGTGCCAGTAGTCCGGACAGGGATGAAGCTTTCTTT.

This clonotype was recorded many times. The rearrangement joins TRBV12-3 or TRBV12-4 to TRBJ2-3; 12 bases line up with TRBD2. Losses at the gene ends were 7 bases for V and 3 bases for J; bases not matched to a gene: 8. The CDR3 runs to 16 residues. The CDR3 DNA reads TGTGCCAGCAAGCTAGCGGGGGGGCGGCCGACAGATACGCAGTATTTT. Its protein product is CASKLAGGRPTDTQYF.

The rearrangement joins TRBV6-2 or TRBV6-3 to TRBJ1-1; D gene ambiguous. With 2 bases removed from V and 6 bases from J, the gap between germline ends came to 10 bases. The CDR3 runs to 13 residues. Germline CDR1 and CDR2: MNHEY and SVGEGT. The CDR3 DNA reads as TGTGCCAGCAGTTACGAGGACCTCCCTGAAGCTTTCTTT. Its protein product is CASSYEDLPEAFF.

This clonotype appeared a few times. The CDR3 DNA follows: TGTGCCAGCAGCTCACCAGGACAGGGGCGTTATAACTATGGCTACACCTTC. Amino acids: CASSSPGQGRYNYGYTF. The chain carries TRBV28 and TRBJ1-2; TRBD1 agrees at 9 bases. V lost 6 bases and J lost 1; bases outside the gene matches: 12. This CDR3 has 17 amino acids. CDR1 is MDHEN, CDR2 SYDVKM, per germline.

This clonotype was counted between two and nine times. This sequence joins TRBV7-2 and TRBJ1-4; 7 positions match TRBD1. The CDR3 runs 13 residues. V was clipped by 11 bases and J by 4 bases; unmatched bases: 7. The germline gives CDR1 SGHTA, CDR2 FQGNSA. The CDR3 DNA sequence: TGTGCCTCGGGGGACAGCAGTAATGAAAAACTGTTTTTT. This gives the protein CASGDSSNEKLFF.

This clonotype appeared a few times. The chain couples TRBV12-3 or TRBV12-4 to TRBJ1-5; 11 bases map to TRBD1. V lost 8 bases and J lost 7; bases outside the gene matches: 4. This CDR3 has 13 amino acids. CDR3 sequence: CASGTGGWQPQHF. Here the CDR3 DNA reads TGTGCCAGCGGGACAGGGGGATGGCAGCCCCAGCATTTT.

The chain links TRBV9 to TRBJ2-1, with 7 bases matching TRBD1. CDR1 and CDR2 (germline): SGDLS, YYNGEE. The CDR3 spans 15 residues. V shed 3 bases and J 5 bases; nucleotides not matched to a gene: 8. This CDR3 reads CASSGAGTVNNEQFF. The CDR3 DNA is TGTGCCAGCAGCGGGGCCGGGACAGTAAACAATGAGCAGTTCTTC.

For this clonotype: The conserved closing phenylalanine or tryptophan is absent in this CDR3, likely reflecting a read error. The chain carries TRBV19 and TRBJ1-2; D is uncertain. The CDR3 contains 13 residues. The V and J ends lost 6 bases and 6 bases respectively, with 14 bases between them. From germline, CDR1 is LNHDA and CDR2 SQIVND (reference sequence). The CDR3 sequence: CASRVGPGDGYTV. The CDR3 DNA follows: TGTGCCAGTAGGGTGGGCCCCGGAGATGGCTACACCGTC.

This clonotype came up a few times. The rearrangement joins TRBV12-3 or TRBV12-4 to TRBJ2-7, with 12 bases that match TRBD1. V lost 6 bases to trimming and J lost 7 bases; unmatched junction nucleotides: 7. The CDR3 sequence is 14 residues long. Here the CDR3 reads CASSPGQGAREQYF. In DNA, the CDR3 is TGTGCCAGCAGCCCGGGACAGGGGGCGCGGGAGCAGTACTTC.

The rearrangement links TRBV2 to TRBJ2-2; D is ambiguous. From germline, CDR1 is SNHLY and CDR2 FYNNEI. The CDR3 consists of 13 residues. V lost 7 bases to trimming and J lost 4 bases, with 10 bases between them. CDR3 DNA: TGTGCCAGCACCCCGGAACCCACCGGGGAGCTGTTTTTT. The encoded protein is CASTPEPTGELFF. Filled out from reference TRBV2 and TRBJ2-2, the complete variable domain reads EPEVTQTPSHQVTQMGQEVILRCVPISNHLYFYWYRQILGQKVEFLVSFYNNEISEKSEIFDDQFSVERPDGSNFTLKIRSTKLEDSAMYFCASTPEPTGELFFGEGSRLTVL.

This clonotype has more than one count but fewer than ten. The chain is built from TRBV2 and TRBJ2-1; 8 nucleotides align to TRBD1. J gave up 4 bases and V 6 bases, and 11 bases lay outside the gene matches. Germline loops: CDR1 SNHLY, CDR2 FYNNEI. The CDR3 consists of 16 residues. The CDR3 loop reads CASRPLGQEPYNEQFF. The CDR3, as DNA: TGTGCCAGCAGACCGCTGGGACAGGAGCCTTACAATGAGCAGTTCTTC. The full variable domain, its missing parts supplied by reference TRBV2 and TRBJ2-1, is EPEVTQTPSHQVTQMGQEVILRCVPISNHLYFYWYRQILGQKVEFLVSFYNNEISEKSEIFDDQFSVERPDGSNFTLKIRSTKLEDSAMYFCASRPLGQEPYNEQFFGPGTRLTVL.

The sample holds a few counts of this clonotype. This sequence joins TRBV7-3 and TRBJ2-2, with 10 bases aligning to TRBD1. Germline assignment: CDR1 SGHTA and CDR2 FQGTGA. V dropped 3 bases and J dropped 4; count of bases not matched to a gene: 5. The CDR3 has 16 residues. CDR3 in amino acids: CASSFSDRGITGELFF. DNA for the CDR3: TGTGCCAGCAGCTTCTCGGACAGGGGGATCACCGGGGAGCTGTTTTTT.

The rearrangement links TRBV11-2 to TRBJ2-3, with no clear D. Trimming left V 1 base short and J 6 bases short, with 8 bases between. CDR1 and CDR2 from the germline V gene are SGHAT and FQNNGV. This CDR3 is built from 13 residues. The CDR3 coding sequence is TGTGCCAGCAGCTTAGGACGTTCTGATACGCAGTATTTT. Translated, it gives CASSLGRSDTQYF.

This clonotype was detected once. In DNA form, the CDR3 reads TGTGCCAGCACGGGGGGGGGCCGGGGGGAGCTGTTTTTT. Translation gives CASTGGGRGELFF. The rearrangement links TRBV6-6 to TRBJ2-2, with 8 bases identical to TRBD2. V was clipped by 7 bases and J by 8 bases; unmatched bases: 6. The CDR3 is made up of 13 amino acids. Germline loops: CDR1 MNHNY, CDR2 SVGAGI (reference sequence).

The chain has TRBV27 and TRBJ1-1; D is unresolved. CDR3 length: 12 residues. The V gene lost 5 bases and the J gene lost 7 bases, with 11 bases spanning the gap. CDR1 MNHEY and CDR2 SMNVEV come from the germline V gene (reference sequence). The CDR3 spells CASSKGISEAFF. The CDR3 DNA reads TGTGCCAGCAGTAAAGGGATAAGTGAAGCTTTCTTT.

This rearrangement joins TRBV6-2 or TRBV6-3 to TRBJ1-2, with D perhaps matching TRBD1 (6 bases). CDR3 size: 12 residues. Trimming cost V 8 bases and J 5 bases, with 12 bases left between them. Germline values: CDR1 MNHEY, CDR2 SVGEGT. CDR3: CASRDRRYGYTF. Here the CDR3 DNA reads TGTGCCAGCCGTGACAGGCGATATGGCTACACCTTC.

This clonotype has more than one count but fewer than ten. The chain is built from TRBV7-2 and TRBJ2-3; D assignment may be TRBD1 or TRBD2 (5 bases each). The length of the CDR3 is 14 residues. The germline CDR1 and CDR2 sequences are SGHTA and FQGNSA. Trimming stripped 7 bases from V and 2 bases from J, with 13 bases between. CDR3 coding DNA: TGTGCCAGCACCCCGGGGCTACCCACAGATACGCAGTATTTT. This sequence encodes CASTPGLPTDTQYF.

The rearrangement uses TRBV11-2 and TRBJ2-3; no clear D. The germline gives CDR1 SGHAT, CDR2 FQNNGV. CDR3 length: 15 residues. The germline V and J ends were trimmed by 0 bases and 2 bases, with 9 bases remaining between them. CDR3 nucleotide sequence: TGTGCCAGCAGCTTAGAGGGCAGAATCACAGATACGCAGTATTTT. This translates into CASSLEGRITDTQYF.

The genes are TRBV3-1 and TRBJ1-1; D gene ambiguous. Germline values: CDR1 LGHDT, CDR2 YNNKEL (reference sequence). The CDR3 spans 14 residues. Trimming removed 3 bases from V and 4 bases from J, with 12 bases in between. CDR3 DNA sequence: TGTGCCAGCAGCCAGGAGATCATGGGCACTGAAGCTTTCTTT. Translation: CASSQEIMGTEAFF.